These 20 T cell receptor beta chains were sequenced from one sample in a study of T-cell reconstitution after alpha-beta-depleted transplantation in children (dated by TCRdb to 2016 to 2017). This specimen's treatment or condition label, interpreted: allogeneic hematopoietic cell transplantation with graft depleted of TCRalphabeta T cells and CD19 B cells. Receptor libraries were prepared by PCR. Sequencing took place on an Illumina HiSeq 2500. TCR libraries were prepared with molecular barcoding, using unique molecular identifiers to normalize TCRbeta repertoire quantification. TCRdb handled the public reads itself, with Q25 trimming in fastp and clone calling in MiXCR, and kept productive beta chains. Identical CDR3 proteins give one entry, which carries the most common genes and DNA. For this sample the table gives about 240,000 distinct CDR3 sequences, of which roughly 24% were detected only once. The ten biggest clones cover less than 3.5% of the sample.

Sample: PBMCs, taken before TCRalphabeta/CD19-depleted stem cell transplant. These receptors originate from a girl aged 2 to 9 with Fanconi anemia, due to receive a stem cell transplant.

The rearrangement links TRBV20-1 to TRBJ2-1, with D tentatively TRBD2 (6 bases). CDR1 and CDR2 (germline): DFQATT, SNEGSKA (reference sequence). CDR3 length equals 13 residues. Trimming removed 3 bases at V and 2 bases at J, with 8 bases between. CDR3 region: CSARDYTYNEQFF. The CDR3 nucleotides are TGCAGTGCTAGGGACTATACCTACAATGAGCAGTTCTTC.

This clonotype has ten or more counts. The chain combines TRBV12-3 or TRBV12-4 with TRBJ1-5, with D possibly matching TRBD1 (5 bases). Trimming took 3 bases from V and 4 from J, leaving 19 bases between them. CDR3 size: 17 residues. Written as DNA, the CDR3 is TGTGCCAGCAGTTTTGGGGGTTTGATGGAACTTAATCAGCCCCAGCATTTT. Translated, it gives CASSFGGLMELNQPQHF.

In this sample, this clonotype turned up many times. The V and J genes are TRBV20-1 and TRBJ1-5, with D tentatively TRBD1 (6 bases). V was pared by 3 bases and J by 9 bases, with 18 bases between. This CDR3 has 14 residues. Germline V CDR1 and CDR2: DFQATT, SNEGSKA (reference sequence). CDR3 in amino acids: CSASEDSAYRPQHF. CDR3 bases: TGCAGTGCTAGTGAGGACAGTGCTTATCGGCCCCAGCATTTT.

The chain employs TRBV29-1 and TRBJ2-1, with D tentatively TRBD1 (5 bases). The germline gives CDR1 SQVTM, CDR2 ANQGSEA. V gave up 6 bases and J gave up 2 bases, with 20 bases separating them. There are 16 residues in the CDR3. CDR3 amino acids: CSVELVSREAYNEQFF. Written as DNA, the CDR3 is TGCAGCGTAGAACTTGTGAGCAGGGAAGCCTACAATGAGCAGTTCTTC.

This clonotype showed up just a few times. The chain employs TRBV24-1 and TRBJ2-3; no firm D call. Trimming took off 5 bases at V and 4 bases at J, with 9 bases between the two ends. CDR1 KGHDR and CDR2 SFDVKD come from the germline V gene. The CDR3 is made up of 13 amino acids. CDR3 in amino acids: CATSAGWADTQYF. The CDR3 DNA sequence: TGTGCCACCAGTGCCGGGTGGGCAGATACGCAGTATTTT.

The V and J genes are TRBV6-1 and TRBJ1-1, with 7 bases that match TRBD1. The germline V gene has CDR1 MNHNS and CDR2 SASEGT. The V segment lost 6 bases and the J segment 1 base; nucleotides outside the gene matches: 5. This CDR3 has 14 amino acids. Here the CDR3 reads CASSGTGANTEAFF. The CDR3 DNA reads TGTGCCAGCAGCGGAACAGGGGCGAACACTGAAGCTTTCTTT.

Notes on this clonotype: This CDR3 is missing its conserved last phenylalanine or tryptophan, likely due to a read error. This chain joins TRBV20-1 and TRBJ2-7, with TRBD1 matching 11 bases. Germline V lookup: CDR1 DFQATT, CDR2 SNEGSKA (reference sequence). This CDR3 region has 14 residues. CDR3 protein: CSASSGTGGYEQYL. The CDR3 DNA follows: TGCAGCGCTAGTTCCGGGACAGGGGGCTACGAGCAGTACCTC.

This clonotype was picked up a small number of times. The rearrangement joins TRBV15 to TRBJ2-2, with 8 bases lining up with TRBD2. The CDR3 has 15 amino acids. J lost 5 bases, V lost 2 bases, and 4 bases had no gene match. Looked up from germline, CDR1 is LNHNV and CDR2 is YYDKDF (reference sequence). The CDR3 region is CATSRYRGGTGELFF. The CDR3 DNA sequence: TGTGCCACCAGCAGATACCGGGGGGGGACCGGGGAGCTGTTTTTT. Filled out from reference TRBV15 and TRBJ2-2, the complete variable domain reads DAMVIQNPRYQVTQFGKPVTLSCSQTLNHNVMYWYQQKSSQAPKLLFHYYDKDFNNEADTPDNFQSRRPNTSFCFLDIRSPGLGDTAMYLCATSRYRGGTGELFFGEGSRLTVL.

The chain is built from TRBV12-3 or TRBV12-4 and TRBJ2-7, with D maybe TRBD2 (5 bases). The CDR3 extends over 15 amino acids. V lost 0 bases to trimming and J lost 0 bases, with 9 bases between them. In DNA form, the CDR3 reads TGTGCCAGCAGTTTAGCGCTAGCCAGCTCCTACGAGCAGTACTTC. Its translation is CASSLALASSYEQYF.

DNA of the CDR3: TGTGCCAGCAGTTACGTGGTAGGCAGTTTAGGCGAGCAGTACTTC. It is translated as CASSYVVGSLGEQYF. This rearrangement joins TRBV6-5 to TRBJ2-7; D unclear. CDR1 and CDR2 (germline): MNHEY, SVGAGI. V was pared by 2 bases and J by 6 bases, with 17 bases between. This CDR3 has 15 amino acids.

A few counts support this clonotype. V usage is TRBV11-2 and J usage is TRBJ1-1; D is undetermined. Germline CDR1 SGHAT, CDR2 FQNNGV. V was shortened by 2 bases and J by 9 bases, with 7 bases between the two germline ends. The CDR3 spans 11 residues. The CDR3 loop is CASSLPGQAFF. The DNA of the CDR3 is TGTGCCAGCAGCTTACCGGGTCAAGCTTTCTTT.

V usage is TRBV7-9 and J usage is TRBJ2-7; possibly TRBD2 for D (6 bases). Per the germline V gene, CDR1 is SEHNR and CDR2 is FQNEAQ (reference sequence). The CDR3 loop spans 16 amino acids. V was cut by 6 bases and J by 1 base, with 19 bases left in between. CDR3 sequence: CASSQSGGVGSYEQYF. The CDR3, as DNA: TGTGCCAGCAGTCAGTCAGGAGGGGTAGGATCCTACGAGCAGTACTTC.

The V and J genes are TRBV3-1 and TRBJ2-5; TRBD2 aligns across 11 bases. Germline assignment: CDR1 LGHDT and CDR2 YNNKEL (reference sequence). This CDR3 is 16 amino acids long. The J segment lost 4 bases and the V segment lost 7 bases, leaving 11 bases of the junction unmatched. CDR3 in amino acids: CASTGTSGTERETQYF. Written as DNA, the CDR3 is TGTGCCAGCACCGGGACTAGCGGAACGGAAAGAGAGACCCAGTACTTC.

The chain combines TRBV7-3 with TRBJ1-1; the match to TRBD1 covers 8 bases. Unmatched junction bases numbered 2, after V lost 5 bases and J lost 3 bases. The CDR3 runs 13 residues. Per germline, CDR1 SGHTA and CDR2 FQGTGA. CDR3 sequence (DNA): TGTGCCAGCAGCGTACAGGGGGACACTGAAGCTTTCTTT. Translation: CASSVQGDTEAFF.

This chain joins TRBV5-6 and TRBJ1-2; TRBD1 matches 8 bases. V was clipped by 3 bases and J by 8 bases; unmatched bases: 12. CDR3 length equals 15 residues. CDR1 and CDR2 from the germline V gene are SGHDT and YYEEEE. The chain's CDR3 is CASSWMTGALGGYTF. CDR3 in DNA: TGTGCCAGCAGCTGGATGACAGGGGCCCTTGGGGGCTACACCTTC.

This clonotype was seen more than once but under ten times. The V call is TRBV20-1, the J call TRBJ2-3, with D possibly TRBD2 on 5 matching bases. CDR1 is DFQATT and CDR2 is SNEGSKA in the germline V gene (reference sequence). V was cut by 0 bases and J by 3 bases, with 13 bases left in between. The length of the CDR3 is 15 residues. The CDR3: CSARDLRESTDTQYF. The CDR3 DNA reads TGCAGTGCTAGAGATTTACGGGAATCAACAGATACGCAGTATTTT.

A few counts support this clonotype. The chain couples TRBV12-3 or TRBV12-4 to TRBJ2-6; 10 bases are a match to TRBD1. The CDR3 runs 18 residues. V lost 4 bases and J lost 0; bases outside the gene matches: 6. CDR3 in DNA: TGTGCCAGCAGTTCCGACAGGGGGCCGAGCTCTGGGGCCAACGTCCTGACTTTC. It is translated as CASSSDRGPSSGANVLTF.

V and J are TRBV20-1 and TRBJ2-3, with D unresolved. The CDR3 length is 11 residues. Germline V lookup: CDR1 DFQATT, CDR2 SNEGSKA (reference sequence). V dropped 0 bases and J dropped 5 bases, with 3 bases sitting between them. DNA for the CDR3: TGCAGTGCTAGAGATGTAGATACGCAGTATTTT. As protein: CSARDVDTQYF.

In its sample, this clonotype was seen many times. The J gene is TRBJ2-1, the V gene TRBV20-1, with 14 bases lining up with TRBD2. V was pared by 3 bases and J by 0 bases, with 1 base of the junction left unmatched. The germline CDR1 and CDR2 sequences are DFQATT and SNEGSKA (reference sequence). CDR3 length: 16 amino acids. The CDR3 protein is CSARGTSGSSYNEQFF. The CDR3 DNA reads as TGCAGTGCTAGGGGGACTAGCGGGAGCTCCTACAATGAGCAGTTCTTC.

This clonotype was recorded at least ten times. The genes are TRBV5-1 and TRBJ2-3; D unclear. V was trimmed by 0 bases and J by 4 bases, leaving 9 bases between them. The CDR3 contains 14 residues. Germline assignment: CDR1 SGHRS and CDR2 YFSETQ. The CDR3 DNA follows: TGCGCCAGCAGCTTGGAAAGGCGCGCAGATACGCAGTATTTT. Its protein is CASSLERRADTQYF.